Listed here are 25 T cell receptor beta chains from one sample, sequenced in a study of response to subunit inactivated influenza vaccine (dated by TCRdb to the late 2010s). The library was obtained by RT-PCR. Data came from an Illumina HiSeq 2500. TCRdb reanalyzed the raw reads on its own, using fastp at Q25 for trimming and MiXCR for clone calling, and kept in-frame beta chains. Merged by CDR3 protein, the rows form single entries marked with the most common genes and DNA. The sample table records about 500,000 distinct CDR3 sequences; more than 15% of these occur just once. Over 2.5% of the sample is taken by the ten largest. This specimen was CD4+ T cells sorted from PBMCs, taken less than 30 months after vaccination. Source of these receptors: a man aged 45 to 70 who received an inactivated influenza vaccine. Donor details come from another sample of the same person, matched by shared clones.

This clonotype has more than one count but fewer than ten. CDR3 bases: TGCAGTGCTAGAGATGGAATCACAGATACGCAGTATTTT. Its translation: CSARDGITDTQYF. This sequence joins TRBV20-1 and TRBJ2-3; the D is unclear. Per the germline V gene, CDR1 is DFQATT and CDR2 is SNEGSKA (reference sequence). The CDR3 has 13 residues. Trimming took 0 bases from V and 2 from J, leaving 6 bases between them.

The chain is built from TRBV18 and TRBJ1-1; D gene unclear. The CDR3 has 14 amino acids. V lost 6 bases to trimming and J lost 4 bases, with 15 bases between them. The germline V gene has CDR1 KGHSH and CDR2 LQKENI. The CDR3 loop is CASSLNVDGTEAFF. The DNA of the CDR3 is TGTGCCAGCTCGCTCAACGTAGATGGCACTGAAGCTTTCTTT.

V gene TRBV5-6 combines with J gene TRBJ2-7, with D perhaps TRBD1 (6 bases). Trimming removed 4 bases from V and 4 bases from J, with 15 bases in between. This CDR3 region has 14 residues. The V gene's germline CDR1 is SGHDT and CDR2 YYEEEE. CDR3 sequence (DNA): TGTGCCAGCAGCCCTTGGGGGCGGAATTACGAGCAGTACTTC. The encoded protein is CASSPWGRNYEQYF.

The V call is TRBV15, the J call TRBJ2-7; D gene ambiguous. CDR1 is LNHNV and CDR2 is YYDKDF in the germline V gene (reference sequence). The CDR3 runs 15 residues. V lost 1 base to trimming and J lost 0 bases, with 10 bases between them. CDR3 sequence: CATSRAGQSSYEQYF. CDR3 coding DNA: TGTGCCACCAGCAGAGCGGGTCAGAGCTCCTACGAGCAGTACTTC.

This clonotype was recorded a few times. The V gene is TRBV3-1, the J gene TRBJ1-1; tentative D call: TRBD1 (6 bases). V dropped 10 bases and J dropped 4 bases, with 16 bases sitting between them. Germline V lookup: CDR1 LGHDT, CDR2 YNNKEL (reference sequence). The CDR3 extends over 13 amino acids. CDR3 loop: CATQGTSGTEAFF. CDR3 nucleotides: TGTGCCACCCAGGGGACATCGGGCACTGAAGCTTTCTTT.

Only a few counts were recorded for this clonotype. V gene TRBV24-1 combines with J gene TRBJ2-1, with 9 bases lining up with TRBD2. This CDR3 is built from 14 residues. Unmatched junction bases numbered 9, after V lost 8 bases and J lost 8 bases. The germline V gene has CDR1 KGHDR and CDR2 SFDVKD. DNA for the CDR3: TGTGCCACCACCCGTGGCGGGAGGGGCGATGAGCAGTTCTTC. Amino acid sequence: CATTRGGRGDEQFF.

This clonotype was seen a handful of times. The V and J genes are TRBV7-2 and TRBJ1-1, with TRBD1 as a possible D gene (6 bases). Trimming left V 2 bases short and J 6 bases short, with 19 bases between. Looked up from germline, CDR1 is SGHTA and CDR2 is FQGNSA. The CDR3 covers 16 residues. CDR3: CASSLRTGLGGPEAFF. The CDR3 DNA is TGTGCCAGCAGCTTACGTACAGGGTTGGGAGGCCCTGAAGCTTTCTTT.

The chain combines TRBV29-1 with TRBJ2-5, with D possibly being TRBD1 (6 bases). The V gene lost 3 bases and the J gene lost 3 bases, with 20 bases spanning the gap. Looked up from germline, CDR1 is SQVTM and CDR2 is ANQGSEA. The CDR3 runs to 16 residues. This chain's CDR3 is CSVDKGVTRGEETQYF. The CDR3 region has the DNA TGCAGCGTTGACAAGGGGGTGACACGGGGCGAAGAGACCCAGTACTTC.

This rearrangement joins TRBV5-1 to TRBJ2-3; 9 bases are a match to TRBD1. J gave up 8 bases and V 0 bases, and 7 bases lay outside the gene matches. The CDR3 contains 15 residues. Germline CDR1 SGHRS, CDR2 YFSETQ. CDR3 loop: CASSLVDRGLRTQYF. As DNA, the CDR3 is TGCGCCAGCAGCTTGGTGGACAGGGGCCTGCGTACGCAGTATTTT.

V usage is TRBV20-1 and J usage is TRBJ2-7; no firm D call. V was pared by 5 bases and J by 4 bases, with 9 bases between. Germline V gives CDR1 DFQATT, CDR2 SNEGSKA (reference sequence). The CDR3 extends over 11 amino acids. The CDR3 DNA follows: TGCAGTGCTTCCCAGGAGTACGAGCAGTACTTC. Its translation: CSASQEYEQYF.

A few counts support this clonotype. The rearrangement joins TRBV14 to TRBJ2-7; D tentatively fits TRBD1 or TRBD2 (5 bases each). V dropped 5 bases and J dropped 10 bases, with 18 bases sitting between them. CDR3 size: 13 residues. Germline CDR1 SGHDN, CDR2 FVKESK. The CDR3: CASSGRDRAPQYF. The CDR3 nucleotides read TGTGCCAGCAGCGGCCGGGACCGGGCCCCACAGTACTTC.

This clonotype was counted between two and nine times. The chain recombines TRBV11-2 with TRBJ2-5, with D maybe TRBD2 (5 bases). The CDR3 is 15 residues long. Per germline, CDR1 SGHAT and CDR2 FQNNGV. Trimming cost V 1 base and J 5 bases, with 14 bases left between them. The CDR3 protein is CASSLGSGYRETQYF. As DNA, the CDR3 is TGTGCCAGCAGCTTAGGTTCGGGGTACCGGGAGACCCAGTACTTC.

This clonotype was seen only a few times. The V gene is TRBV14, the J gene TRBJ2-5; D gene ambiguous. The CDR3 loop spans 15 amino acids. Trimming took 2 bases from V and 2 from J, leaving 12 bases between them. CDR1 is SGHDN and CDR2 is FVKESK in the germline V gene. CDR3 sequence: CASSQRAGTQETQYF. CDR3 bases: TGTGCCAGCAGCCAACGTGCAGGAACGCAAGAGACCCAGTACTTC.

This clonotype turned up a few times. The genes are TRBV7-9 and TRBJ2-5, with 10 bases identical to TRBD1. The V gene's germline CDR1 is SEHNR and CDR2 FQNEAQ (reference sequence). The CDR3 has 13 amino acids. Germline trimming cut 5 bases from V and 12 bases from J; bases unmatched to any gene: 9. CDR3 sequence: CASSERTGGVEYF. In DNA form, the CDR3 reads TGTGCCAGCAGCGAACGGACAGGGGGTGTAGAGTACTTC.

A few counts support this clonotype. Germline is not matched at one junction end, which may reflect a read error. The chain combines TRBV5-1 with TRBJ2-1; perhaps TRBD2 as D (5 bases). The germline V gene encodes CDR1 SGHRS and CDR2 YFSETQ. The CDR3 is made up of 15 amino acids. CDR3 in DNA: TGCGCCAGCAGCTTGGGGGAGATCTCCCACAATGAGCAGTTCTTC. Translated, it gives CASSLGEISHNEQFF.

The chain has TRBV20-1 and TRBJ2-1; 10 bases are a match to TRBD1. CDR3 length equals 14 residues. The germline CDR1 and CDR2 sequences are DFQATT and SNEGSKA (reference sequence). The ends lost 3 bases at V and 5 bases at J; junction bases unmatched: 4. The CDR3 DNA reads TGCAGTGCTAGTTCGGGACAGGGGCACAATGAGCAGTTCTTC. Residues: CSASSGQGHNEQFF.

This clonotype has more than one count but fewer than ten. The chain links TRBV6-5 to TRBJ2-3; a possible D gene is TRBD2 (6 bases). CDR1 and CDR2 (germline): MNHEY, SVGAGI. The CDR3 runs to 15 residues. Between the trimmed V and J ends, which lost 2 bases and 0 bases, there was a span of 9 bases. The CDR3 DNA sequence: TGTGCCAGCAGTTACGCGCGGGGTAGCACAGATACGCAGTATTTT. It yields the protein CASSYARGSTDTQYF.

At least ten counts were recorded for this clonotype. The chain recombines TRBV7-2 with TRBJ2-2; D unresolved. CDR3 length equals 13 residues. Trimming stripped 6 bases from V and 1 base from J, with 6 bases between. Germline CDR1 SGHTA, CDR2 FQGNSA. The chain's CDR3 is CASSLLNTGELFF. The CDR3 bases are TGTGCCAGCAGTTTACTGAACACCGGGGAGCTGTTTTTT.

CDR3 DNA sequence: TGTGCCAGCACCCGGGCCTCGGGGTACGAGCAGTACTTC. This sequence encodes CASTRASGYEQYF. The chain couples TRBV3-1 to TRBJ2-7; D possibly corresponds to TRBD2 (5 bases). Germline values: CDR1 LGHDT, CDR2 YNNKEL (reference sequence). The CDR3 is made up of 13 amino acids. Trimming pared 7 bases from V and 4 bases from J, leaving 14 bases between.

In this sample, this clonotype turned up a few times. The rearrangement joins TRBV20-1 to TRBJ2-3, with 9 bases matching TRBD2. With V trimmed by 0 bases and J by 2 bases, 9 bases remained unmatched. The CDR3 length is 17 residues. Germline CDR1 DFQATT, CDR2 SNEGSKA (reference sequence). The CDR3 DNA follows: TGCAGTGCTAGAGATTCGAAGCGGGGGGCTACCACAGATACGCAGTATTTT. It encodes CSARDSKRGATTDTQYF.

This clonotype was counted between two and nine times. V gene TRBV11-2 combines with J gene TRBJ1-1; D uncertain. Germline CDR1 and CDR2: SGHAT and FQNNGV. The CDR3 length is 14 residues. Trimming shortened V by 0 bases and J by 8 bases, and 13 bases separated the two germline ends. CDR3 protein: CASSLDRAAKEAFF. The CDR3 nucleotides read TGTGCCAGCAGCTTAGATCGGGCCGCAAAAGAAGCTTTCTTT. Based on the CDR3 plus reference TRBV11-2 and TRBJ1-1, the full variable domain is EAGVAQSPRYKIIEKRQSVAFWCNPISGHATLYWYQQILGQGPKLLIQFQNNGVVDDSQLPKDRFSAERLKGVDSTLKIQPAKLEDSAVYLCASSLDRAAKEAFFGQGTRLTVV.

This chain joins TRBV12-3 or TRBV12-4 and TRBJ2-1; D unclear. Trimming took off 5 bases at V and 1 base at J, with 6 bases between the two ends. This CDR3 spans 13 amino acids. CDR3 DNA: TGTGCCAGCAGTCGGTATTCCTACAATGAGCAGTTCTTC. It specifies CASSRYSYNEQFF.

V gene TRBV12-3 or TRBV12-4 combines with J gene TRBJ2-7, with D possibly matching TRBD2 (5 bases). V was cut by 3 bases and J by 6 bases, with 18 bases left in between. The CDR3 is 15 amino acids. The DNA for the CDR3 is TGTGCCAGCAGTTTCGGAGGTCTTCTCGGCGCCGAGCAGTACTTC. This gives the protein CASSFGGLLGAEQYF.

This clonotype was seen only a few times. The rearrangement joins TRBV6-2 or TRBV6-3 to TRBJ2-1; D uncertain. V lost 6 bases to trimming and J lost 9 bases, with 9 bases between them. Germline CDR1 MNHEY, CDR2 SVGEGT. The CDR3 spans 11 residues. This CDR3 is CASRRIGEQFF. The CDR3 region has the DNA TGTGCCAGCAGGCGGATCGGTGAGCAGTTCTTC.

In this sample, this clonotype turned up many times. The CDR3 DNA follows: TGCGCCAGCAGTCCGGGACAGGTCTCCTACGAGCAGTACTTC. Amino acid sequence: CASSPGQVSYEQYF. The V call is TRBV5-1, the J call TRBJ2-7; TRBD1 matches 8 bases. V dropped 5 bases and J dropped 0; count of bases not matched to a gene: 4. The CDR3 extends over 14 amino acids. Germline V lookup: CDR1 SGHRS, CDR2 YFSETQ. The whole variable domain, remainder taken from reference TRBV5-1 and TRBJ2-7, is KAGVTQTPRYLIKTRGQQVTLSCSPISGHRSVSWYQQTPGQGLQFLFEYFSETQRNKGNFPGRFSGRQFSNSRSEMNVSTLELGDSALYLCASSPGQVSYEQYFGPGTRLTVT.